This entry concerns a single TCR beta chain. A much more abundant neighbour one base away suggests this may be a read error. This CDR3 contains 19 residues. From germline, CDR1 is MNHEY and CDR2 SVGAGI. The data were obtained in a study of blood T cells in healthy people across ages. Next came a second PCR, run for about 6 to 11 cycles, which used a sample-barcoded 5' primer along with a J-beta primer mix. Tagging of each cDNA molecule was performed by a template-switch adaptor with 12 random nucleotides. TCRdb independently ran MiXCR on the 5' RACE reads; one entry per CDR3 protein. The table includes 580,000 or so distinct CDR3 sequences, more than 45% detected once.

The specimen sequenced was blood. The rearrangement links TRBV6-5 to TRBJ2-5, with D possibly matching TRBD2 (5 bases). This receptor was identified in a man older than 75 in good health. CDR3 coding DNA: TGTGCCAGCAGTTACTCGAGCGGCGGAATGATGGGGTACCAAAAGACCCAGTACTTC. As protein: CASSYSSGGMMGYQKTQYF.